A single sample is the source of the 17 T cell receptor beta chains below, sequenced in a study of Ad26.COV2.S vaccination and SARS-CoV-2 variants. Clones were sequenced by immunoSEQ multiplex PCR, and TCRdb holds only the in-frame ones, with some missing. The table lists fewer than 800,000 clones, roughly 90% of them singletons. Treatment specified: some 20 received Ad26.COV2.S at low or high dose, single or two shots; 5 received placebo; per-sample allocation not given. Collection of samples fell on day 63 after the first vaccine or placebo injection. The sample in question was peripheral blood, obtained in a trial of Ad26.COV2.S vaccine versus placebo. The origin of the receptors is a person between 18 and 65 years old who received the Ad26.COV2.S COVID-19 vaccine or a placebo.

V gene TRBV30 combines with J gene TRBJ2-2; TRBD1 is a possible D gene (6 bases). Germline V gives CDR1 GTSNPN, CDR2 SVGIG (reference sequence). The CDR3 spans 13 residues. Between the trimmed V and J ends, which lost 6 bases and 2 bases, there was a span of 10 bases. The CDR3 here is CACSGTNTGELFF. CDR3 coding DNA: TGTGCCTGTTCCGGGACAAACACCGGGGAGCTGTTTTTT. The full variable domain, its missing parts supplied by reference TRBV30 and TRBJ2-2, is SQTIHQWPATLVQPVGSPLSLECTVEGTSNPNLYWYRQAAGRGLQLLFYSVGIGQISSEVPQNLSASRPQDRQFILSSKKLLLSDSGFYLCACSGTNTGELFFGEGSRLTVL.

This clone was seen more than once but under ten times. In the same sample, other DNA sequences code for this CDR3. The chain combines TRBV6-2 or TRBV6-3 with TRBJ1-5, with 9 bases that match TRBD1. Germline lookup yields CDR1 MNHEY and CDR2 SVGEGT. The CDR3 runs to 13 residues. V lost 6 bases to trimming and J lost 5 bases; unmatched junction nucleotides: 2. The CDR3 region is CASSWTGDQPQHF. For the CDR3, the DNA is TGTGCCAGCAGCTGGACAGGGGATCAGCCCCAGCATTTT.

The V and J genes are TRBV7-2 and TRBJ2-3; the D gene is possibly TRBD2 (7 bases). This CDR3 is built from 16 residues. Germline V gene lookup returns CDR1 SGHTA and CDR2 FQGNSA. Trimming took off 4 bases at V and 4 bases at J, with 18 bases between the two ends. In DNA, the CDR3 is TGTGCCAGCAGCTCTATTGGGGGGGGGCGGTCAGATACGCAGTATTTT. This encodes CASSSIGGGRSDTQYF.

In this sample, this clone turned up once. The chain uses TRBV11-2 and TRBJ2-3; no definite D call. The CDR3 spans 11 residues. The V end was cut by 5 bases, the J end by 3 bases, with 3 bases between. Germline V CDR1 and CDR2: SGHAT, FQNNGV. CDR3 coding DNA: TGTGCCAGCAGCCCGACAGATACGCAGTATTTT. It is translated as CASSPTDTQYF.

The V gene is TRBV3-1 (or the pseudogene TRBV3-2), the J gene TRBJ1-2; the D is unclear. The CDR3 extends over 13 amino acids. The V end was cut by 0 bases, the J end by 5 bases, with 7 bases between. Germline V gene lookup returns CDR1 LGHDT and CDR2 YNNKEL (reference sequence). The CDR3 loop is CASSQDHDYGYTF. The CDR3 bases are TGTGCCAGCAGCCAAGATCATGATTATGGCTACACCTTC.

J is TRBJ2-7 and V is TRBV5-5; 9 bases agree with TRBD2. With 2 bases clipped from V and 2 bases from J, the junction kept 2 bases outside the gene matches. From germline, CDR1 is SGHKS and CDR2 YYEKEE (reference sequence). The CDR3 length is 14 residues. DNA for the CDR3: TGTGCCAGCAGCTTTCCTAGCGGGACCTACGAGCAGTACTTC. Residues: CASSFPSGTYEQYF.

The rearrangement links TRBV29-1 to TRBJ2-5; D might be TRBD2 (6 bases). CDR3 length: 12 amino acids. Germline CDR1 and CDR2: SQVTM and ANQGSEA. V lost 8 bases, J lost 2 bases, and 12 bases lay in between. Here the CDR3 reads CSIISGQETQYF. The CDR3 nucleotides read TGCAGCATTATTAGCGGACAAGAGACCCAGTACTTC.

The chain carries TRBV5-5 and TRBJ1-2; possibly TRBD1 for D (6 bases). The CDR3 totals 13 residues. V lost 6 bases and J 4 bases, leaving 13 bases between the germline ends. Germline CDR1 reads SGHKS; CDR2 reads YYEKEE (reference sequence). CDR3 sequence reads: CASTWGAVYGYTF. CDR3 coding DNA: TGTGCCAGCACCTGGGGGGCAGTCTATGGCTACACCTTC.

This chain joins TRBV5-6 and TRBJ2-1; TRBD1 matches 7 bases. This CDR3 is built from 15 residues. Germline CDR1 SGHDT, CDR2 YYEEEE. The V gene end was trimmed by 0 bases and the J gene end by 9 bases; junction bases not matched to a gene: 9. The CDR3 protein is CASSLGDSKMGEQFF. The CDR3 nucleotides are TGTGCCAGCAGCTTGGGGGACAGTAAAATGGGTGAGCAGTTCTTC.

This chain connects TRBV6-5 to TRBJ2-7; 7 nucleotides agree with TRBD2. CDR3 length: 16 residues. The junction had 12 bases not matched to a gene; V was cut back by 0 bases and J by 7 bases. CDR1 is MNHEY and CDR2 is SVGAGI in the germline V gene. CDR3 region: CASSYSGGSAGGEQYF. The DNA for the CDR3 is TGTGCCAGCAGTTACTCTGGCGGGAGTGCCGGAGGGGAGCAGTACTTC.

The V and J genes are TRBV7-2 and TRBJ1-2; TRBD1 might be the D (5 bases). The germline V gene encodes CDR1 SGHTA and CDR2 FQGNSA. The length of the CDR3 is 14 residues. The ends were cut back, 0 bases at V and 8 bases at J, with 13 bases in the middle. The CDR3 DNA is TGTGCCAGCAGCTTAGCATTAGGGGCGGGAGGCTACACCTTC. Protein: CASSLALGAGGYTF.

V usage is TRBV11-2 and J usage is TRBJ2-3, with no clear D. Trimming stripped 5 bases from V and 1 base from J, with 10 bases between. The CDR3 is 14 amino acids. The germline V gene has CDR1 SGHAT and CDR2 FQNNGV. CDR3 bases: TGTGCCAGCAGCCCCAGGAGCGGCACAGATACGCAGTATTTT. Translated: CASSPRSGTDTQYF. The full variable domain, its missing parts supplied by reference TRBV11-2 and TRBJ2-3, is EAGVAQSPRYKIIEKRQSVAFWCNPISGHATLYWYQQILGQGPKLLIQFQNNGVVDDSQLPKDRFSAERLKGVDSTLKIQPAKLEDSAVYLCASSPRSGTDTQYFGPGTRLTVL.

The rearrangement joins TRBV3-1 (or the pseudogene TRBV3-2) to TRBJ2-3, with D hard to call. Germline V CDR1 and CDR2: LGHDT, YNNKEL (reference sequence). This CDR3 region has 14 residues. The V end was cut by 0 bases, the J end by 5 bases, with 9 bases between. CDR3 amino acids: CASSQDLKGDTQYF. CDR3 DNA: TGTGCCAGCAGCCAAGACTTAAAGGGAGATACGCAGTATTTT.

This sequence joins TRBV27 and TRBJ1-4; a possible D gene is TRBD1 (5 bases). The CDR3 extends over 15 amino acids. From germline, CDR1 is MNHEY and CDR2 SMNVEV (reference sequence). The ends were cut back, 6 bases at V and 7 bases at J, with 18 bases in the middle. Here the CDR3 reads CASRPYRDRVEKLFF. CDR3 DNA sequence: TGTGCCAGCAGGCCATACCGGGACCGGGTTGAAAAACTGTTTTTT.

This chain's CDR3 is CASSPSGTATNEKLFF. CDR3 nucleotide sequence: TGTGCCAGCTCACCTTCCGGGACAGCAACTAATGAAAAACTGTTTTTT. The V and J genes are TRBV18 and TRBJ1-4; 7 nucleotides line up with TRBD1. Germline V gives CDR1 KGHSH, CDR2 LQKENI. The CDR3 spans 16 residues. Unmatched junction bases numbered 4, after V lost 3 bases and J lost 0 bases.

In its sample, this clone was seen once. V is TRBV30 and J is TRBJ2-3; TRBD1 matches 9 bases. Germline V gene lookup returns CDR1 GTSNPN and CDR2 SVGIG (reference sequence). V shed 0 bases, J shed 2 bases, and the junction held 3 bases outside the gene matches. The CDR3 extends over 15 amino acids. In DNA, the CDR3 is TGTGCCTGGAGTGTACAACAGGGGGCCACAGATACGCAGTATTTT. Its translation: CAWSVQQGATDTQYF.

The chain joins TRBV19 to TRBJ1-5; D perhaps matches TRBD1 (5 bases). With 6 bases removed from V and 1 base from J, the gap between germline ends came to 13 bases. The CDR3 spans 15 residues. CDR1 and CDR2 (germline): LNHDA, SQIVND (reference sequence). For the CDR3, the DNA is TGTGCCAGTAGCTCGGGGCATCTGAGCAATCAGCCCCAGCATTTT. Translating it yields CASSSGHLSNQPQHF.